Following are 26 T cell receptor beta chains from one sample sequenced in a study of cytomegalovirus exposure and HLA in healthy donors. PCR used 60 Vbeta primers and 13 Jbeta primers. The protocol was immunoSEQ multiplex PCR, while the TCRdb copy is restricted to in-frame clones and leaves out a portion. The table includes under 150,000 clones, approximately 70% detected once. Sequenced sample: PBMCs. The receptors stem from a middle-aged woman in good health and CMV-seropositive.

V gene TRBV19 combines with J gene TRBJ1-5; D is unresolved. The length of the CDR3 is 13 residues. V was trimmed by 5 bases and J by 3 bases, leaving 8 bases between them. Germline CDR1 is LNHDA and CDR2 is SQIVND (reference sequence). The CDR3 region has the DNA TGTGCCAGTAGTGCAGTGCTCAATCAGCCCCAGCATTTT. The encoded protein is CASSAVLNQPQHF.

The rearrangement links TRBV28 to TRBJ2-7; possible D gene TRBD2, 6 bases. This CDR3 has 16 residues. Germline-derived CDR1 and CDR2 are MDHEN and SYDVKM. V was cut by 7 bases and J by 4 bases, with 23 bases left in between. This CDR3 is CASIPYGSGAEYEQYF. The CDR3 DNA is TGTGCCAGCATCCCTTATGGTTCGGGAGCTGAGTACGAGCAGTACTTC.

About this clone: An end of the junction does not agree with germline; a read error may underlie this. The V and J genes are TRBV19 and TRBJ1-2; 9 bases map to TRBD1. CDR3 size: 15 residues. Looked up from germline, CDR1 is LNHDA and CDR2 is SQIVND (reference sequence). The CDR3, as DNA: TGTGCCAGTAGTCTCGACAGGGGGACAAACTCTGGCTACACCTTC. Encoded protein: CASSLDRGTNSGYTF.

The rearrangement joins TRBV15 to TRBJ2-7, with TRBD1 as a possible D gene (6 bases). Deletions cut 9 bases from V and 2 bases from J, with 20 bases between. The CDR3 has 15 amino acids. CDR1 and CDR2 (germline): LNHNV, YYDKDF (reference sequence). CDR3 in DNA: TGTGCCACAGAAGGGTCCACAGGGTCTACCTACGAGCAGTACTTC. This encodes CATEGSTGSTYEQYF.

The chain carries TRBV7-9 and TRBJ1-2; perhaps TRBD1 as D (6 bases). The CDR3 contains 17 residues. The V gene's germline CDR1 is SEHNR and CDR2 FQNEAQ (reference sequence). V was shortened by 4 bases and J by 2 bases, with 20 bases between the two germline ends. The CDR3 DNA reads TGTGCCAGCAGCTCAACTTCCTCAGGGGTTCGGAACTATGGCTACACCTTC. This codes for CASSSTSSGVRNYGYTF. The complete variable domain, with remaining parts taken from reference TRBV7-9 and TRBJ1-2, reads DTGVSQNPRHKITKRGQNVTFRCDPISEHNRLYWYRQTLGQGPEFLTYFQNEAQLEKSRLLSDRFSAERPKGSFSTLEIQRTEQGDSAMYLCASSSTSSGVRNYGYTFGSGTRLTVV.

Only a few counts were recorded for this clone. The J gene is TRBJ2-1, the V gene TRBV4-2; maybe TRBD2 (6 bases). V shed 4 bases and J shed 12 bases, with 16 bases lying between them. The CDR3 consists of 13 residues. Germline V gives CDR1 LGHNA, CDR2 YNFKEQ. The CDR3 protein is CASSPGTLGGQFF. CDR3 DNA sequence: TGTGCCAGCAGCCCCGGGACTCTGGGTGGGCAGTTCTTC.

Here the CDR3 DNA reads TGTGCCAGCAGCTTAGCGGCCCGGACTAGCGGGAGTTACGAGCAGTACTTC. Amino acid sequence: CASSLAARTSGSYEQYF. The chain uses TRBV7-2 and TRBJ2-7; 13 bases are a match to TRBD2. CDR3 length equals 17 residues. V lost 0 bases and J lost 4; bases outside the gene matches: 6. Germline CDR1 SGHTA, CDR2 FQGNSA.

The chain joins TRBV7-9 to TRBJ2-2, with TRBD1 as a possible D gene (6 bases). V shed 5 bases and J shed 0 bases, with 13 bases lying between them. The CDR3 spans 16 residues. The germline V gene encodes CDR1 SEHNR and CDR2 FQNEAQ (reference sequence). DNA for the CDR3: TGTGCCAGCAGCACCCACCCAGGGGCGAACACCGGGGAGCTGTTTTTT. It specifies CASSTHPGANTGELFF.

This clone was seen a few times. The rearrangement joins TRBV5-1 to TRBJ2-5; D perhaps matches TRBD1 (6 bases). The germline CDR1 and CDR2 sequences are SGHRS and YFSETQ. This CDR3 has 11 residues. V lost 4 bases to trimming and J lost 9 bases, with 10 bases between them. The DNA for the CDR3 is TGCGCCAGCAGCGCTAGGGGGTCCCAGTACTTC. Its protein product is CASSARGSQYF.

This clone has only a few counts. The chain recombines TRBV5-6 with TRBJ1-2; 9 bases align to TRBD1. CDR1 SGHDT and CDR2 YYEEEE come from the germline V gene. V lost 4 bases to trimming and J lost 3 bases; unmatched junction nucleotides: 7. The CDR3 has 15 residues. The CDR3: CASSESQGAHYGYTF. CDR3 bases: TGTGCCAGCAGCGAGTCACAGGGGGCTCACTATGGCTACACCTTC. The complete variable domain, with remaining parts taken from reference TRBV5-6 and TRBJ1-2, reads DAGVTQSPTHLIKTRGQQVTLRCSPKSGHDTVSWYQQALGQGPQFIFQYYEEEERQRGNFPDRFSGHQFPNYSSELNVNALLLGDSALYLCASSESQGAHYGYTFGSGTRLTVV.

This clone was picked up a small number of times. V usage is TRBV28 and J usage is TRBJ2-7; D might be TRBD1 (5 bases). Deletions cut 5 bases from V and 2 bases from J, with 10 bases between. The CDR3 covers 13 residues. Germline V lookup: CDR1 MDHEN, CDR2 SYDVKM. In DNA, the CDR3 is TGTGCCAGCAGTCCGGCAGGGACCTACGAGCAGTACTTC. Translating it yields CASSPAGTYEQYF.

The chain uses TRBV28 and TRBJ2-7; 12 bases agree with TRBD1. V lost 5 bases, J lost 7 bases, and 18 bases stayed unmatched. The CDR3 sequence is 18 residues long. The germline gives CDR1 MDHEN, CDR2 SYDVKM. The CDR3, as DNA: TGTGCCAGCAGTCCAAACCTGTGGGGACAGGGGGCCTTGGGTGAGCAGTACTTC. Translating it yields CASSPNLWGQGALGEQYF.

This clone was seen only once. The CDR3 spells CASSQEGGLVSRSYNEQFF. The CDR3 bases are TGCGCCAGCAGCCAAGAGGGGGGACTAGTAAGCAGGTCCTACAATGAGCAGTTCTTC. The chain combines TRBV4-1 with TRBJ2-1; 8 nucleotides agree with TRBD2. Losses at the gene ends were 0 bases for V and 1 base for J; bases not matched to a gene: 11. In germline, CDR1 is MGHRA, CDR2 YSYEKL. The CDR3 covers 19 residues.

The rearrangement links TRBV6-5 to TRBJ1-2, with D maybe TRBD1 (6 bases). CDR1 and CDR2 from the germline V gene are MNHEY and SVGAGI. The CDR3 consists of 15 residues. Trimming removed 6 bases at V and 2 bases at J, with 16 bases between. CDR3 DNA: TGTGCCAGCAGGCCCGGGGGGCCACAGAACTATGGCTACACCTTC. Translating gives CASRPGGPQNYGYTF.

Remarks on this clone: Germline and junction disagree at one end, which may indicate a read error. Written as DNA, the CDR3 is TGTTCCAGCAGCGAGCTTCCGACTAGCGGGACCCAAGAGACCCAGTACTTC. It yields the protein CSSSELPTSGTQETQYF. This chain joins TRBV7-9 and TRBJ2-5; 11 bases line up with TRBD2. The CDR3 extends over 17 amino acids. Germline V CDR1 and CDR2: SEHNR, FQNEAQ (reference sequence).

This clone was seen a single time. The V gene is TRBV5-1, the J gene TRBJ2-5; weak D call: TRBD1 (6 bases). The CDR3 runs to 14 residues. Germline V CDR1 and CDR2: SGHRS, YFSETQ. V was cut by 4 bases and J by 3 bases, with 13 bases left in between. CDR3 region: CASSIRDTEETQYF. The CDR3 coding sequence is TGCGCCAGCAGCATCCGGGACACAGAAGAGACCCAGTACTTC.

The gene calls are TRBV19 and TRBJ1-1; 10 bases are a match to TRBD1. Germline V lookup: CDR1 LNHDA, CDR2 SQIVND (reference sequence). Trimming at V came to 6 bases and at J to 5 bases, leaving 12 bases not matched to a gene. The CDR3 runs to 16 residues. The CDR3: CASSPILDRGQTEAFF. CDR3 sequence (DNA): TGTGCCAGTAGCCCTATTCTAGACAGGGGGCAAACTGAAGCTTTCTTT.

The J gene is TRBJ2-1, the V gene TRBV6-1; 13 bases line up with TRBD2. The germline V gene has CDR1 MNHNS and CDR2 SASEGT. This CDR3 contains 17 residues. V lost 4 bases, J lost 3 bases, and 6 bases stayed unmatched. CDR3 in amino acids: CASSVRTSGSVYNEQFF. The CDR3 nucleotides read TGTGCCAGCAGTGTCCGGACTAGCGGGAGTGTCTACAATGAGCAGTTCTTC.

This chain links TRBV4-1 with TRBJ1-1; no definite D call. The CDR3 totals 14 residues. Per germline, CDR1 MGHRA and CDR2 YSYEKL. V lost 0 bases, J lost 7 bases, and 12 bases lay in between. The CDR3 spells CASSQDYLLHEAFF. CDR3 sequence (DNA): TGCGCCAGCAGCCAAGACTACCTACTCCATGAAGCTTTCTTT.

The V gene is TRBV5-6, the J gene TRBJ1-2; the D gene is possibly TRBD1 (6 bases). V was shortened by 2 bases and J by 0 bases, with 11 bases between the two germline ends. The CDR3 totals 15 residues. CDR1 is SGHDT and CDR2 is YYEEEE in the germline V gene. The CDR3 is CASSFRTASNYGYTF. The CDR3 nucleotides read TGTGCCAGCAGCTTCCGGACAGCCTCTAACTATGGCTACACCTTC. The variable domain in full, with the rest retrieved from reference TRBV5-6 and TRBJ1-2, is DAGVTQSPTHLIKTRGQQVTLRCSPKSGHDTVSWYQQALGQGPQFIFQYYEEEERQRGNFPDRFSGHQFPNYSSELNVNALLLGDSALYLCASSFRTASNYGYTFGSGTRLTVV.

In its sample, this clone was seen a few times. The chain joins TRBV19 to TRBJ1-3; D ambiguous. The germline gives CDR1 LNHDA, CDR2 SQIVND (reference sequence). V was pared by 5 bases and J by 0 bases, with 20 bases between. The CDR3 has 18 amino acids. CDR3 region: CASSLGPTTEDSGNTIYF. The CDR3 DNA reads TGTGCCAGTAGTTTAGGACCGACAACAGAAGACTCTGGAAACACCATATATTTT. Supplemented by reference TRBV19 and TRBJ1-3, the full variable domain reads DGGITQSPKYLFRKEGQNVTLSCEQNLNHDAMYWYRQDPGQGLRLIYYSQIVNDFQKGDIAEGYSVSREKKESFPLTVTSAQKNPTAFYLCASSLGPTTEDSGNTIYFGEGSWLTVV.

The genes are TRBV27 and TRBJ2-3, with 13 bases lining up with TRBD2. V was clipped by 7 bases and J by 3 bases; unmatched bases: 10. The CDR3 has 17 amino acids. CDR1 and CDR2 (germline): MNHEY, SMNVEV (reference sequence). CDR3 DNA: TGTGCCAGCAATCGTCGGACTAGCGGGAGTTATACAGATACGCAGTATTTT. This sequence encodes CASNRRTSGSYTDTQYF.

With regard to this clone: Germline is not matched at one junction end, which may reflect a read error. This chain uses TRBV7-7 with TRBJ1-3; 9 bases agree with TRBD1. Germline V gene lookup returns CDR1 SSHAT and CDR2 FNYEAQ (reference sequence). The CDR3 contains 15 residues. The DNA for the CDR3 is TGTGCTAGCAGCGCACAGGGGGCGCCTGGAAACACCATATATTTT. This gives the protein CASSAQGAPGNTIYF. The variable domain in full, completed from reference TRBV7-7 and TRBJ1-3, reads GAGVSQSPRYKVTKRGQDVTLRCDPISSHATLYWYQQALGQGPEFLTYFNYEAQPDKSGLPSDRFSAERPEGSISTLTIQRTEQRDSAMYRCASSAQGAPGNTIYFGEGSWLTVV.

The chain employs TRBV9 and TRBJ2-4; 7 nucleotides line up with TRBD2. Trimming at V came to 3 bases and at J to 0 bases, leaving 6 bases not matched to a gene. The germline CDR1 and CDR2 sequences are SGDLS and YYNGEE. This CDR3 contains 16 residues. CDR3: CASSAGGGGAKNIQYF. For the CDR3, the DNA is TGTGCCAGCAGCGCGGGGGGTGGGGGAGCCAAAAACATTCAGTACTTC.

Only one count was recorded for this clone. The gene calls are TRBV9 and TRBJ2-3, with D tentatively TRBD2 (6 bases). CDR3 length: 15 residues. Germline V gene lookup returns CDR1 SGDLS and CDR2 YYNGEE. V shed 0 bases and J shed 0 bases, with 8 bases lying between them. CDR3 DNA sequence: TGTGCCAGCAGCGTAGGGGGGGTCAGCACAGATACGCAGTATTTT. Its protein is CASSVGGVSTDTQYF. The variable domain in full, with the rest retrieved from reference TRBV9 and TRBJ2-3, is DSGVTQTPKHLITATGQRVTLRCSPRSGDLSVYWYQQSLDQGLQFLIQYYNGEERAKGNILERFSAQQFPDLHSELNLSSLELGDSALYFCASSVGGVSTDTQYFGPGTRLTVL.

J is TRBJ2-7 and V is TRBV29-1; no definite D call. This CDR3 has 13 amino acids. Germline-derived CDR1 and CDR2 are SQVTM and ANQGSEA. V was cut by 4 bases and J by 0 bases, with 10 bases left in between. The CDR3 is CSVGNRSSYEQYF. The CDR3 DNA reads TGCAGCGTTGGGAATAGGAGCTCCTACGAGCAGTACTTC.